A selection of T cell receptor beta chains follows, all from one sample in a study of shared clonotypes between healthy human individuals. Libraries were prepared by immunoSEQ multiplex PCR; TCRdb keeps only in-frame clonotypes and omits some of them. Altogether 2 million to 3 million clones are present, approximately 93% being singletons, with the ten largest covering about 0.39%. The material sequenced was naive CD4+ T cells from PBMCs. Receptors originate from a young man in good health. Some clones in this sample may be carry-over from other donors' samples. Each CDR3 is given with its conserved first and last residue. D genes are given only for firm matches. The size of a clone is reported for some rows only, either as once, few or many, or as a class for expanded clones.

V gene	clone size	J gene	D gene	CDR3 DNA	CDR3 protein
TRBV7-9	NA	TRBJ2-2	NA	TGTGCCAGCAGCCCAGTGGACAGAAACACCGGGGAGCTGTTTTTT	CASSPVDRNTGELFF
TRBV9	NA	TRBJ2-7	NA	TGTGCCAGCAGCAGCCAGGGGTCCGGCTCCTACGAGCAGTACTTC	CASSSQGSGSYEQYF
TRBV2	NA	TRBJ1-1	NA	TGTGCCAGCAGTGAAAACGCGGCAGTCACTGAAGCTTTCTTT	CASSENAAVTEAFF
TRBV10-3	NA	TRBJ2-7	NA	TGTGCCATCAGTGAGACAGGTGGGGAGCAGTACTTC	CAISETGGEQYF
TRBV28	NA	TRBJ2-3	NA	TGTGCCAGCAGCACAGGTGGGGCGGGCACAGATACGCAGTATTTT	CASSTGGAGTDTQYF
TRBV27	NA	TRBJ2-1	TRBD2	TGTGCCAGCAGACGGATAGGCCTAGCGGGAGTGTCACGGGACTACAATGAGCAGTTCTTC	CASRRIGLAGVSRDYNEQFF
TRBV5-4	NA	TRBJ2-5	TRBD2	TGTGCCAGCAGCGGTACTAGCGGGAGGGCCTTAGAGGAGACCCAGTACTTC	CASSGTSGRALEETQYF
TRBV6-6	NA	TRBJ1-1	NA	TGTGCCAGCAAATTGTCCGATGAAGCTTTCTTT	CASKLSDEAFF
TRBV2	NA	TRBJ1-2	NA	TGTGCCAGCAGGTTGCAGGGCCCTTCTAACTATGGCTACACCTTC	CASRLQGPSNYGYTF
TRBV20-1	few	TRBJ1-1	NA	TGCGGGCAGGGTTTCTCCACTGAAGCTTTCTTT	CGQGFSTEAFF
TRBV6-1	NA	TRBJ2-7	TRBD1	TGTGCCCTAACGGGCCAGGGGGTAACTTCTTACGAGCAGTACTTC	CALTGQGVTSYEQYF
TRBV18	once	TRBJ1-4	NA	TGTGCCAGCTCACCCGCCGGGGAGCCTTCATGGGAAAAACTGTTTTTT	CASSPAGEPSWEKLFF
TRBV19	NA	TRBJ2-5	NA	TGTGCCAGGACAACCGGAGCCCGGATGAGGGGAGAGACCCAGTACTTC	CARTTGARMRGETQYF
TRBV18	NA	TRBJ1-3	TRBD1	TGTGCCAGCTCACCGGACAGGGGGTCGACTGGAAACACCATATATTTT	CASSPDRGSTGNTIYF
TRBV6-5	NA	TRBJ1-4	NA	TGTGCCAGCAGTGACTCTAATGAAAAACTGTTTTTT	CASSDSNEKLFF
TRBV7-3	NA	TRBJ2-3	TRBD2	TGTGCCAGCAGCCCCGGGACTAGCAGGGATACGCAGTATTTT	CASSPGTSRDTQYF
TRBV4-1	NA	TRBJ1-2	TRBD1	TGCGCCAGCAGACCCGGGACAGCGCCTCTAAACTATGGCTACACCTTC	CASRPGTAPLNYGYTF
TRBV5-1	NA	TRBJ2-3	NA	TGCGCCAGCAGCTTGGGACTAGCAGATACGCAGTATTTT	CASSLGLADTQYF
TRBV19	NA	TRBJ1-5	NA	TGTGCCAGTAGTCCCCACAATCAGCCCCAGCATTTT	CASSPHNQPQHF
TRBV27	NA	TRBJ2-7	TRBD2	TGTGCCAGCAGTTTAGTAGCACCGGGACTAGCGGGGACCTACGAGCAGTACTTC	CASSLVAPGLAGTYEQYF
TRBV7-8	NA	TRBJ1-5	TRBD1	TGTGCCAGCAGCCTACTAGTTCGGACAGGAGGCTTCAATCAGCCCCAGCATTTT	CASSLLVRTGGFNQPQHF
TRBV11-2	NA	TRBJ2-7	NA	TGTGCCAGCAGCTTAGCAGGCACGAACTCCTACGAGCAGTACTTC	CASSLAGTNSYEQYF
TRBV6-6	NA	TRBJ2-7	TRBD2	TGTGCCAGCAGCCGACTAGCTAGCTCCTACGAGCAGTACTTC	CASSRLASSYEQYF
TRBV14	NA	TRBJ1-4	TRBD1	TGTGCCAGCAGCCAGAGGGGGCTTCGTGAAAAACTGTTTTTT	CASSQRGLREKLFF
TRBV19	once	TRBJ1-3	NA	TGTGCCAGTAGTAGGGGTTCCGGAAACACCATATATTTT	CASSRGSGNTIYF
TRBV28	once	TRBJ2-5	TRBD1	TGTGCCAGCAGTTTACGGGACAGGGGGGAGACCCAGTACTTC	CASSLRDRGETQYF
TRBV10-3	NA	TRBJ2-3	TRBD1	TGTGCCATCAGTGAGTACCGGACAGGGGGAACAGATACGCAGTATTTT	CAISEYRTGGTDTQYF
TRBV7-9	NA	TRBJ2-2	NA	TGTGTCAGCAGCCGCGGGGTCGGCGACACCGGGGAGCTGTTTTTT	CVSSRGVGDTGELFF
TRBV6-5	NA	TRBJ1-3	NA	TGTGCCAGCAGTTACTCGACGGTAGGAAACACCATATATTTT	CASSYSTVGNTIYF
TRBV7-3	NA	TRBJ1-2	NA	TGTGCCAGCAGCTTAATAGGAGACTATGGCTACACCTTC	CASSLIGDYGYTF
TRBV7-2	NA	TRBJ2-7	TRBD1	TGTGCCAGCAGCCAGGACAGGGGGGGGTACGAGCAGTACTTC	CASSQDRGGYEQYF
TRBV11-2	few	TRBJ1-2	NA	TGTGCCAGCAGCGTGGGGGGGCTTGGCTATGGCTACACCTTC	CASSVGGLGYGYTF
TRBV6-5	NA	TRBJ1-1	NA	TGTGCCAGCAGCTACAGGGCCCTCATGAACACTGAAGCTTTCTTT	CASSYRALMNTEAFF
TRBV29-1	NA	TRBJ1-2	NA	TGCAGCGTTGTGTCGGGAGGTAGTCCTGGCTACACCTTC	CSVVSGGSPGYTF
TRBV11-2	NA	TRBJ2-1	TRBD1	TGTGCCAGCAGCCTGGGACAGAAGCAGTTCTTC	CASSLGQKQFF
TRBV7-2	NA	TRBJ2-6	NA	TGTGCCAGCAGCCCTGGAAACGACAAACCCTCTGGGGCCAACGTCCTGACTTTC	CASSPGNDKPSGANVLTF
TRBV6-5	NA	TRBJ2-7	TRBD2	TGTGCCAGCAGCTCAAAATCGGGAGGGAAATACGAGCAGTACTTC	CASSSKSGGKYEQYF
TRBV28	NA	TRBJ2-5	TRBD2	TGTGCCAGCAGTTTATCAGCGGGGCAAGAGACCCAGTACTTC	CASSLSAGQETQYF
TRBV9	NA	TRBJ2-7	NA	TGTGCCAGCAGCGTAGGTTGGGGTTCCGAGCAGTACTTC	CASSVGWGSEQYF
TRBV19	NA	TRBJ1-4	NA	TGTGCCAGTAGTACCTCTAAAGCACTCAATGAAAAACTGTTTTTT	CASSTSKALNEKLFF
TRBV10-3	NA	TRBJ2-7	NA	TGTGCCATCAGTGAGTCAGGTAACCCCTACGAGCAGTACTTC	CAISESGNPYEQYF
TRBV7-2	NA	TRBJ2-2	NA	TGTGCCAGCAGCTTAATTAACACCGGGGAGCTGTTTTTT	CASSLINTGELFF
TRBV9	NA	TRBJ2-3	TRBD2	TGTGCCAGCAGCGTAGGGGCGGGAGGGACAGATACGCAGTATTTT	CASSVGAGGTDTQYF
TRBV5-1	NA	TRBJ2-5	TRBD1	TGCGCCAGCAGCTCCTCGGGACAGTCCCAAGAGACCCAGTACTTC	CASSSSGQSQETQYF
TRBV28	NA	TRBJ2-1	NA	TGTGCCAGCAGTTTAGGGCAGCAACACAATGAGCAGTTCTTC	CASSLGQQHNEQFF
TRBV11-2	NA	TRBJ2-2	TRBD2	TGTGCCAGCAGATCAACTAGCGGACGCACCGGGGAGCTGTTTTTT	CASRSTSGRTGELFF
TRBV6-6	NA	TRBJ2-7	TRBD2	TGTGCCAGCAGCACACTAGCGGGAGTAGGCGAGCAGTACTTC	CASSTLAGVGEQYF
TRBV7-7	few	TRBJ1-5	NA	TGTGCCAGCAGCTTAGACAGGAATCAGCCCCAGCATTTT	CASSLDRNQPQHF
TRBV2	few	TRBJ1-1	NA	TGTGCCAGCAGTCAGGGCATGAACACTGAAGCTTTCTTT	CASSQGMNTEAFF
TRBV18	NA	TRBJ2-1	TRBD1	TGTGCCAGCTCACCAAGACAGGGAGATGAGCAGTTCTTC	CASSPRQGDEQFF
TRBV28	NA	TRBJ1-1	NA	TGTGCCAGCAGCCGCCGGACTCCCCCGGCGGCTTTCTTT	CASSRRTPPAAFF
TRBV5-1	NA	TRBJ1-2	NA	TGCGCCAGCAGCTTGACGGAGTTACCCTATGGCTACACCTTC	CASSLTELPYGYTF
TRBV7-9	NA	TRBJ2-7	TRBD2	TGTGCCAGCAGCTTAGGGACTAGCGGGGGAGGCAACCACGAGCAGTACTTC	CASSLGTSGGGNHEQYF
TRBV11-2	NA	TRBJ2-3	NA	TGTGCAGTGCAGCGACTTCGCACAGATACGCAGTATTTT	CAVQRLRTDTQYF
TRBV7-2	NA	TRBJ1-1	NA	TGTGCCAGCAGCATCAGGGTCGGGAACACTGAAGCTTTCTTT	CASSIRVGNTEAFF
TRBV4-1	NA	TRBJ2-3	TRBD2	TGCGCCAGCAGCCAAGGGACGATCAGCGGGGGAAGCACAGATACGCAGTATTTT	CASSQGTISGGSTDTQYF
TRBV30	NA	TRBJ2-2	NA	TGTGCCTGGAGTGTTAGGGCGTTTGACAGGCTGTCCGGGGAGCTGTTTTTT	CAWSVRAFDRLSGELFF
TRBV14	NA	TRBJ2-3	TRBD2	TGTGCCAGCAGCCAAGGACGACTAGCGGGCTCCCGAGATACGCAGTATTTT	CASSQGRLAGSRDTQYF